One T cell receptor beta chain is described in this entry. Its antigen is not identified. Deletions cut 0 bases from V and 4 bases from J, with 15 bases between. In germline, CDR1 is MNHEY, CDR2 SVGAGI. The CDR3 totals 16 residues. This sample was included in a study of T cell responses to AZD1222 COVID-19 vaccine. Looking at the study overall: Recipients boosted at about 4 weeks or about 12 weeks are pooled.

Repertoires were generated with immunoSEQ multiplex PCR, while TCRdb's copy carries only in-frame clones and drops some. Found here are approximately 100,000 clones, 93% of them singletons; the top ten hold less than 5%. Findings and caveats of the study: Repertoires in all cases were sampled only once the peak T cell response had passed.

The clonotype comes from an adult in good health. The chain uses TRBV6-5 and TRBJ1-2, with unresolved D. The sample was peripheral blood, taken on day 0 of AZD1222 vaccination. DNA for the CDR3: TGTGCCAGCAGTTACTCGAGAAGCAGGACGGGCTATGGCTACACCTTC. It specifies CASSYSRSRTGYGYTF.